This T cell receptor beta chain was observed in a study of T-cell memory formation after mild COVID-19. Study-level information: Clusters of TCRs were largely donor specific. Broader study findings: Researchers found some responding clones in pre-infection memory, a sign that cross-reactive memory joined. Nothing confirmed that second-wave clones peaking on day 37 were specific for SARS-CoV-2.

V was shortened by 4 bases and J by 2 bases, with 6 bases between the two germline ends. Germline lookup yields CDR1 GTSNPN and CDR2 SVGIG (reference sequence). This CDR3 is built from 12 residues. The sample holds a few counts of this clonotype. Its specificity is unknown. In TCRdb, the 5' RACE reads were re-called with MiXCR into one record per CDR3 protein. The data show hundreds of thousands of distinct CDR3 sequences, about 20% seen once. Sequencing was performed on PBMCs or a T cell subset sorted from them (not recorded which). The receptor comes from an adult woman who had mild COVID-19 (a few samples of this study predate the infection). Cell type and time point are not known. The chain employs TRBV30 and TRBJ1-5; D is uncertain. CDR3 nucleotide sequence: TGTGCCTGGACCCAGGGCAATCAGCCCCAGCATTTT. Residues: CAWTQGNQPQHF.